This T cell receptor beta chain was recovered during a study of T cells in Graves' hyperthyroidism and ophthalmopathy. Whole-study context: The blood sample was taken at first diagnosis, before treatment began.

RNA transcripts provided the source from which TCR beta CDR3 regions were amplified. HTBI primers were the set used in a first-round RT-PCR of the TCR CDR3. TCRdb redid the calling of the multiplex PCR reads with MiXCR, one entry per CDR3 protein. The sample gives approximately 370,000 distinct CDR3 sequences, approximately 18% of which show up once; roughly 35% is in the top ten. Reasons for excluding patients were uncontrolled infection, other autoimmune disease, pregnancy or lactation. Germline lookup yields CDR1 MNHEY and CDR2 SVGEGT. This CDR3 is 16 amino acids long. The V gene end was trimmed by 4 bases and the J gene end by 7 bases; junction bases not matched to a gene: 9.

The chain links TRBV6-2 or TRBV6-3 to TRBJ2-7; 14 bases are shared with TRBD2. Sequencing input: blood. This receptor was identified in a woman in her 30s with Graves' hyperthyroidism that later progressed to Graves' ophthalmopathy. CDR3 bases: TGTGCCAGCAGTTCACGACTAGCGGGAGGGCCGGGGGAGCAGTACTTC. Its protein is CASSSRLAGGPGEQYF.